The clone carrying this T cell receptor beta chain has only a few counts. Its antigen is unknown. CDR3 length equals 15 residues. The J segment lost 7 bases and the V segment lost 3 bases, leaving 8 bases of the junction unmatched. The germline gives CDR1 SNHLY, CDR2 FYNNEI. Library preparation (for TCRbeta) was performed with unique molecular identifiers. TCRdb processed the PCR reads anew with MiXCR; each CDR3 protein has one entry. The sample records hundreds of thousands of distinct CDR3 sequences, about 24% being singletons. The sample is drawn from a study of T-cell reconstitution after alpha-beta-depleted transplantation in children. Notes on the study in general: Newly made T cells mostly supplied T-cell counts and diversity one year after transplant. Some patients' high day-60 TCRbeta diversity was traced to surviving recipient T cells and thymic progenitors. Reportedly, roughly two months post-transplant, alpha-beta T cells arose from several hundred expanded graft clones.

This receptor was identified in a female patient between 2 and 15 years old who had a stem cell transplant for congenital amegakaryocytic thrombocytopenia, so the T cells may come from the graft donor. This specimen consisted of PBMCs, mostly from graft donor cells, obtained 360 days after TCRalphabeta/CD19-depleted stem cell transplant. The chain carries TRBV2 and TRBJ2-1; 8 positions match TRBD1. CDR3 sequence: CASSDRTGKGNEQFF. CDR3 DNA sequence: TGTGCCAGCAGTGACCGGACAGGGAAAGGGAATGAGCAGTTCTTC.